This TCR beta chain appears in the sequencing data of a study of blood T cell repertoires in COVID-19. The wider study: PBMCs, B-cell-depleted T cells, or T cells provided the cDNA or gDNA that made up the material.

Per the authors' pipeline: Counts of nucleated cells, estimated from reference gene primer amplification, were obtained. Sequenced by immunoSEQ multiplex PCR; TCRdb stores in-frame clones only, minus some. For V, J and clone size, that table is used; D and trimming come from the DNA. The sample has roughly 40,000 clones; approximately 90% are singletons. The ends were cut back, 0 bases at V and 5 bases at J, with 12 bases in the middle. The CDR3 extends over 15 amino acids. Germline loops: CDR1 SGDLS, CDR2 YYNGEE. This chain connects TRBV9 to TRBJ1-5; tentative D call: TRBD1 (5 bases). The specimen was peripheral blood. The receptor comes from a man aged 50 to 59 in a cohort sampled during active COVID-19. In DNA, the CDR3 is TGTGCCAGCAGCGTAGAAGCCAGGGCGGATCAGCCCCAGCATTTT. This encodes CASSVEARADQPQHF.